Listed below are T cell receptor beta chains from one sample, sequenced in a study of T cell repertoires and HLA-DP antigens. No cognate antigen is known for these TCRs. Clones were read by immunoSEQ multiplex PCR, and TCRdb kept only the in-frame ones, dropping some. The sample holds over 100,000 clones, around 92% seen once. The sequencing input was CD4+ T cells from PBMCs. The origin of the receptors is a woman under 30 in good health and CMV-seronegative. Each CDR3 is given with its conserved first and last residue. D genes are given only for firm matches. Not all rows give a size; the values are once, few, many and, for expanded clones, a class.

cdr3_length clone_size d_call j_call v_call cdr3_nt cdr3_aa
15 . . TRBJ1-2 TRBV27 TGTGCCAGCAGTTCAAGACGGGGGATTAACTATGGCTACACCTTC CASSSRRGINYGYTF
18 . TRBD2 TRBJ2-3 TRBV28 TGTGCCAGCAGCCAGGCTAGCGGGGGGGTATTTGGCACAGATACGCAGTATTTT CASSQASGGVFGTDTQYF
15 . TRBD1 TRBJ1-1 TRBV28 TGTGCCAGCAGTGCCGGGACAGCTACAATACTGAAAGCTTTCTTT CASSAGTATILKAFF
13 . TRBD1 TRBJ1-2 TRBV19 TGTGCCAGTAGTATCACAGGGGGGTATGGCTACACCTTC CASSITGGYGYTF
18 . TRBD2 TRBJ2-1 TRBV25-1 TGTGCCAGCAGTGATGGGCTAGCGGCCCTGACCGGGTACAATGAGCAGTTCTTC CASSDGLAALTGYNEQFF
15 once TRBD1 TRBJ2-1 TRBV5-1 TGCGCCAGCAGCTTCGGAGGGACAGGGGGATATGAGCAGTTCTTC CASSFGGTGGYEQFF
15 . . TRBJ2-7 TRBV9 TGTGCCAGCAGCGTAGAGGGGGGGCGAGGAAACGAGCAGTACTTC CASSVEGGRGNEQYF
15 few . TRBJ1-4 TRBV7-9 TGTGCCAGCGCTAATTACGAGAGGATCAATGAAAAACTGTTTTTT CASANYERINEKLFF
16 . . TRBJ2-5 TRBV2 TGTGCCAGCAGTCTATACGGGCCCGAAGGCAGGGGGACCCAGTACTTC CASSLYGPEGRGTQYF
15 . TRBD2 TRBJ2-3 TRBV9 TGTGCCAGCAGCCCTCGAGCGGGGGGGACACATACGCAGTATTTT CASSPRAGGTHTQYF
18 once TRBD1 TRBJ2-7 TRBV19 TGTGCCAGTAGCCTAAGAGGGGACAGGGGGCCCGCCTCCTACGAGCAGTACTTC CASSLRGDRGPASYEQYF
12 . . TRBJ2-5 TRBV5-1 TGCGCCAGCAGCTTGGGCCAAGAGACCCAGTACTTC CASSLGQETQYF
16 . . TRBJ2-1 TRBV10-3 TGTGCCATCAGTGACCACCGGGGGAGCTCCTACAATGAGCAGTTCTTC CAISDHRGSSYNEQFF
13 . . TRBJ1-5 TRBV5-6 TGTGCCAGCAGCTTAGACAGTAATCAGCCCCAGCATTTT CASSLDSNQPQHF
13 . . TRBJ1-2 TRBV5-1 TGCGCCAGCAGCTTGCCCACAGGGTACGGCTACACCTTC CASSLPTGYGYTF
14 . . TRBJ1-2 TRBV4-1 TGCGCCAGCAGCCGCCGCGACACCCACTATGGCTACACCTTC CASSRRDTHYGYTF
13 once . TRBJ2-5 TRBV6-5 TGTGCCAGCACAGCCACCGGGTTGGGGACCCAGTACTTC CASTATGLGTQYF